This TCR beta chain was obtained from a study of blood T cell repertoires in COVID-19. In the authors' workflow: Estimates of nucleated cell counts were drawn from the amplification of reference gene primers. Produced via immunoSEQ multiplex PCR; TCRdb's table is partial and in-frame only. V and J calls and clone size follow that table, whereas D and trimming were derived from the DNA. The sample holds 70,000 or so clones, around nine tenths seen once. This CDR3 is built from 16 residues. V was pared by 0 bases and J by 2 bases, with 11 bases between. Germline V gene lookup returns CDR1 KGHDR and CDR2 SFDVKD.

The V gene is TRBV24-1, the J gene TRBJ2-3, with unresolved D. The clonotype was recovered from a man in his sixties with acute or convalescent COVID-19. Material: peripheral blood. The CDR3 sequence: CATSDLQAPDTDTQYF. DNA of the CDR3: TGTGCCACCAGTGATTTGCAAGCCCCTGACACAGATACGCAGTATTTT.